The TCR beta chain under discussion was sequenced for a study of T cells in Graves' hyperthyroidism and ophthalmopathy. Findings and caveats of the study: A 13 V-J signature model discriminated ophthalmopathy versus stable hyperthyroidism.

What was amplified from RNA transcripts were TCR beta CDR3 regions. The HTBI set primed first-round TCR CDR3 RT-PCR. TCRdb called the multiplex PCR reads again in MiXCR, with one record for every CDR3 protein. The sample lists hundreds of thousands of distinct CDR3 sequences, more than 30% occurring once. V gave up 8 bases and J gave up 6 bases, with 13 bases separating them. CDR1 SQVTM and CDR2 ANQGSEA come from the germline V gene. This CDR3 region has 12 residues. Concerning this clonotype itself: Its antigen remains unknown.

Patients having uncontrolled infection, another autoimmune disease, pregnancy or lactation were not included. Each diagnosis drew on symptoms, thyroxine, TRAb, thyroid ultrasound and orbital computed tomography findings. Sequencing was done on a sample of blood. The chain is built from TRBV29-1 and TRBJ1-4; maybe TRBD1 (5 bases). This receptor was obtained from a man younger than 35 with Graves' hyperthyroidism. The DNA of the CDR3 is TGCAGCTTAGCGCGAGGGGATGAAAAACTGTTTTTT. This sequence encodes CSLARGDEKLFF.